These 21 T cell receptor beta chains came from one sample sequenced in a study of blood T cell repertoires in COVID-19. Sequencing was performed with immunoSEQ multiplex PCR; in TCRdb, only in-frame clones are kept and a portion is missing. Of around 120,000 clones in the sample, about 83% were seen once. Sequencing was performed on peripheral blood. These receptor sequences come from a man of 80 years or more with active or convalescent COVID-19.

The chain has TRBV28 and TRBJ2-5; 8 bases are shared with TRBD2. In germline, CDR1 is MDHEN, CDR2 SYDVKM. V gave up 7 bases and J gave up 3 bases; unmatched junction bases: 7. The CDR3 sequence is 14 residues long. The CDR3 region has the DNA TGTGCCAGCACTGACCCCGGGGGGGAAGAGACCCAGTACTTC. It yields the protein CASTDPGGEETQYF. The full variable domain, in which reference TRBV28 and TRBJ2-5 provide the parts outside the CDR3, is DVKVTQSSRYLVKRTGEKVFLECVQDMDHENMFWYRQDPGLGLRLIYFSYDVKMKEKGDIPEGYSVSREKKERFSLILESASTNQTSMYLCASTDPGGEETQYFGPGTRLLVL.

The chain uses TRBV3-1 (or the pseudogene TRBV3-2) and TRBJ1-2, with a weak D call TRBD1 (6 bases). V lost 4 bases and J lost 2, with 11 bases in between. Per the germline V gene, CDR1 is LGHDT and CDR2 is YNNKEL (reference sequence). This CDR3 contains 14 residues. The CDR3 sequence: CASSPTGSNYGYTF. The DNA for the CDR3 is TGTGCCAGCAGCCCAACAGGGTCAAACTATGGCTACACCTTC.

The V call is TRBV28, the J call TRBJ1-1; possibly TRBD1 for D (5 bases). The CDR3 is made up of 14 amino acids. The germline V and J ends were trimmed by 6 bases and 0 bases, with 11 bases remaining between them. Looked up from germline, CDR1 is MDHEN and CDR2 is SYDVKM. CDR3 sequence reads: CASRVGGMNTEAFF. As DNA, the CDR3 is TGTGCCAGCAGGGTCGGGGGAATGAACACTGAAGCTTTCTTT.

The CDR3 reads CASTAGGEGNQPQHF. Here the CDR3 DNA reads TGTGCCAGTACAGCGGGGGGAGAGGGCAATCAGCCCCAGCATTTT. The chain links TRBV19 to TRBJ1-5; tentative D call: TRBD1 (5 bases). The V end was cut by 7 bases, the J end by 2 bases, with 15 bases between. The CDR3 loop spans 15 amino acids. CDR1 LNHDA and CDR2 SQIVND come from the germline V gene (reference sequence).

The genes are TRBV4-3 and TRBJ2-3; 10 nucleotides align to TRBD2. The junction had 2 bases not matched to a gene; V was cut back by 4 bases and J by 1 base. This CDR3 contains 15 residues. The germline gives CDR1 LGHNA, CDR2 YSLEER. In DNA form, the CDR3 reads TGCGCCAGCAGCCCGAGCGGGGGGGGCACAGATACGCAGTATTTT. Its translation: CASSPSGGGTDTQYF.

The chain joins TRBV6-1 to TRBJ1-2; D is unclear. The CDR3 is made up of 14 amino acids. Trimming shortened V by 2 bases and J by 1 base, and 8 bases separated the two germline ends. From germline, CDR1 is MNHNS and CDR2 SASEGT. CDR3 sequence reads: CASSETLINYGYTF. For the CDR3, the DNA is TGTGCCAGCAGTGAAACTTTGATTAACTATGGCTACACCTTC.

CDR3 coding DNA: TGTGCCAGTAGTAAAGGGACTAGCGGGGGTCACGAGCAGTACTTC. It codes for CASSKGTSGGHEQYF. The V gene is TRBV19, the J gene TRBJ2-7; TRBD2 agrees at 14 bases. After removal of 4 bases from V and 5 bases from J, the junction contained 4 bases not matched to a gene. CDR1 and CDR2 from the germline V gene are LNHDA and SQIVND (reference sequence). The CDR3 covers 15 residues.

The chain links TRBV7-2 to TRBJ1-3; no definite D call. The CDR3 is 14 amino acids. V lost 1 base and J 9 bases, leaving 13 bases between the germline ends. CDR1 and CDR2 from the germline V gene are SGHTA and FQGNSA. CDR3 DNA sequence: TGTGCCAGCAGCTTAGGGGGTTTTGCGGGCACCATATATTTT. Translation gives CASSLGGFAGTIYF. Looking up the rest from reference TRBV7-2 and TRBJ1-3 gives the full variable domain: GAGVSQSPSNKVTEKGKDVELRCDPISGHTALYWYRQSLGQGLEFLIYFQGNSAPDKSGLPSDRFSAERTGGSVSTLTIQRTQQEDSAVYLCASSLGGFAGTIYFGEGSWLTVV.

The rearrangement joins TRBV28 to TRBJ2-7, with 11 bases lining up with TRBD2. The CDR3 is 16 amino acids. Per germline, CDR1 MDHEN and CDR2 SYDVKM. The J segment lost 1 base and the V segment lost 3 bases, leaving 5 bases of the junction unmatched. This CDR3 is CASSLFSGGASYEQYF. Here the CDR3 DNA reads TGTGCCAGCAGTTTGTTTAGCGGGGGGGCATCCTACGAGCAGTACTTC.

This rearrangement joins TRBV5-1 to TRBJ1-2; D uncertain. This CDR3 spans 13 amino acids. With 3 bases removed from V and 1 base from J, the gap between germline ends came to 7 bases. From germline, CDR1 is SGHRS and CDR2 YFSETQ. The CDR3 reads CASSSQDNYGYTF. The CDR3 DNA follows: TGCGCCAGCAGCTCCCAGGATAACTATGGCTACACCTTC.

This clone was recorded once. The chain joins TRBV3-1 (or the pseudogene TRBV3-2) to TRBJ2-7; D unresolved. Germline loops: CDR1 LGHDT, CDR2 YNNKEL (reference sequence). CDR3 length: 15 amino acids. V was cut by 1 base and J by 2 bases, with 12 bases left in between. CDR3 in DNA: TGTGCCAGCAGCCAAGTTTTTAGTCCCCCCTACGAGCAGTACTTC. The encoded protein is CASSQVFSPPYEQYF.

This chain connects TRBV18 to TRBJ2-3, with 13 bases matching TRBD2. The junction had 10 bases not matched to a gene; V was cut back by 4 bases and J by 0 bases. The CDR3 is 19 amino acids. Germline V gene lookup returns CDR1 KGHSH and CDR2 LQKENI. CDR3 coding DNA: TGTGCCAGCTCACATTGGACTAGCGGGGGCTCTCTTAGCACAGATACGCAGTATTTT. Residues: CASSHWTSGGSLSTDTQYF.

The chain combines TRBV7-2 with TRBJ2-1; TRBD2 matches 7 bases. The germline V gene encodes CDR1 SGHTA and CDR2 FQGNSA. The CDR3 totals 14 residues. Germline trimming cut 1 base from V and 7 bases from J; bases unmatched to any gene: 4. The CDR3 loop reads CASSLVAGENEQFF. DNA of the CDR3: TGTGCCAGCAGCTTAGTGGCGGGGGAGAATGAGCAGTTCTTC.

In its sample, this clone was seen a few times. The chain employs TRBV7-2 and TRBJ1-5; D gene uncertain. Germline V CDR1 and CDR2: SGHTA, FQGNSA. CDR3 length: 15 residues. Trimming removed 1 base from V and 9 bases from J, with 16 bases in between. The CDR3 is CASSLEPSIKRPQHF. The CDR3 nucleotides are TGTGCCAGCAGCTTAGAGCCGAGTATCAAGAGGCCCCAGCATTTT.

DNA for the CDR3: TGTGCCAGCAGTCGGGACACGGCGGGCAATCAGCCCCAGCATTTT. Its protein is CASSRDTAGNQPQHF. The rearrangement joins TRBV6-5 to TRBJ1-5, with D possibly being TRBD1 (6 bases). The CDR3 has 15 residues. Trimming removed 5 bases from V and 2 bases from J, with 13 bases in between. From germline, CDR1 is MNHEY and CDR2 SVGAGI.

Details on this clone: The identical CDR3 is also encoded by other nucleotide sequences in the sample. CDR3 DNA: TGTGCCAGCTCACCCGCTGGAGACTATGGCTACACCTTC. It codes for CASSPAGDYGYTF. The V call is TRBV18, the J call TRBJ1-2, with unresolved D. CDR1 KGHSH and CDR2 LQKENI come from the germline V gene. Deletions cut 3 bases from V and 3 bases from J, with 8 bases between. This CDR3 has 13 amino acids.

The CDR3 nucleotides are TGTGCCAGCAGCGGCGGGACAGTTCCATACTACGAGCAGTACTTC. Its protein product is CASSGGTVPYYEQYF. This chain connects TRBV5-4 to TRBJ2-7; possible D gene TRBD1, 7 bases. The CDR3 runs to 15 residues. CDR1 and CDR2 from the germline V gene are SGHNT and YYREEE (reference sequence). The V end was cut by 4 bases, the J end by 3 bases, with 17 bases between.

The chain uses TRBV18 and TRBJ1-2, with TRBD1 identical over 10 bases. This CDR3 has 14 residues. The J segment lost 8 bases and the V segment lost 6 bases, leaving 9 bases of the junction unmatched. Looked up from germline, CDR1 is KGHSH and CDR2 is LQKENI. The CDR3 nucleotides read TGTGCCAGCTCTCCGGGACAGGGGATAGAGGGCTACACCTTC. Its translation is CASSPGQGIEGYTF.

CDR3 DNA sequence: TGCGCCAGCAGCTTGACAGGCCCCGATACGCAGTATTTT. This codes for CASSLTGPDTQYF. The chain uses TRBV5-1 and TRBJ2-3, with D maybe TRBD1 (5 bases). The germline gives CDR1 SGHRS, CDR2 YFSETQ. V was cut by 1 base and J by 6 bases, with 9 bases left in between. There are 13 residues in the CDR3.

V gene TRBV10-3 combines with J gene TRBJ2-7, with a tentative D call TRBD1 (6 bases). The germline gives CDR1 ENHRY, CDR2 SYGVKD. V lost 9 bases, J lost 2 bases, and 11 bases lay in between. The CDR3 is 12 amino acids. Written as DNA, the CDR3 is TGTGCCATTGGGACACTGACCTACGAGCAGTACTTC. Its protein product is CAIGTLTYEQYF.

The CDR3 DNA follows: TGCGCCAGTAGTAGGGACAGCTGGTACGAGCAGTACTTC. This gives the protein CASSRDSWYEQYF. The rearrangement links TRBV5-1 to TRBJ2-7, with 7 bases lining up with TRBD1. Germline V gene sequence: CDR1 SGHRS, CDR2 YFSETQ. The CDR3 has 13 residues. J gave up 4 bases and V 8 bases, and 9 bases lay outside the gene matches.